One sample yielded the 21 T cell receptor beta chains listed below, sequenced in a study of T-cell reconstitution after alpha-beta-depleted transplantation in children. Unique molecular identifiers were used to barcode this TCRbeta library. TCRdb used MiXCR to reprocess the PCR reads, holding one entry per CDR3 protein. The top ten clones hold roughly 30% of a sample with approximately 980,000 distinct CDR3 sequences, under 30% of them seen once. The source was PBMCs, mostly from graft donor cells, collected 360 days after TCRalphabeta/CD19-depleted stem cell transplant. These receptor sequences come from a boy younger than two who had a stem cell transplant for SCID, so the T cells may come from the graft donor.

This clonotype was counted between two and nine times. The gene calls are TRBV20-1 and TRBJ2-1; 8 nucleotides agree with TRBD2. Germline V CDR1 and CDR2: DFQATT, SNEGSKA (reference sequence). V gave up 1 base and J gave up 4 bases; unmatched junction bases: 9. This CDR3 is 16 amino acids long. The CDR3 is CSARALLAGHYNEQFF. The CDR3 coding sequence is TGCAGTGCTAGAGCCTTGTTAGCGGGACATTACAATGAGCAGTTCTTC.

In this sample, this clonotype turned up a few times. The CDR3 DNA reads as TGTGCCAGCACCCCCCAACCCCAGGGGGCGCGAGGGGCCAACGTCCTGACTTTC. Protein: CASTPQPQGARGANVLTF. The chain combines TRBV11-2 with TRBJ2-6, with TRBD1 matching over 8 bases. Germline CDR1 SGHAT, CDR2 FQNNGV. With 7 bases clipped from V and 4 bases from J, the junction kept 15 bases outside the gene matches. The CDR3 is 18 residues long.

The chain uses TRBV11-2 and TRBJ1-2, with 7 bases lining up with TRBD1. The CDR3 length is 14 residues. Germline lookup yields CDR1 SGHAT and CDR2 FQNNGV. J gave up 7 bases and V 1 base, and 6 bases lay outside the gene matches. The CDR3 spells CASSLVLGGSGYTF. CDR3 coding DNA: TGTGCCAGCAGCTTAGTTTTAGGGGGCTCTGGCTACACCTTC.

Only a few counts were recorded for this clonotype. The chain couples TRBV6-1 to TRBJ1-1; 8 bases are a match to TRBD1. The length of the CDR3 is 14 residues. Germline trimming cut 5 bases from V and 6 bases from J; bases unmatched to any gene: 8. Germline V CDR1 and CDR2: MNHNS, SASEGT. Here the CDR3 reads CASSTRTGISEAFF. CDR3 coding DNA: TGTGCCAGCAGTACGCGGACAGGGATCTCTGAAGCTTTCTTT.

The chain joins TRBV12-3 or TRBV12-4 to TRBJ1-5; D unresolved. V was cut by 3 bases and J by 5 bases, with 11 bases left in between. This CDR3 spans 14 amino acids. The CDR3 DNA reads TGTGCCAGCAGTTTTGGACGGACTTATCAGCCCCAGCATTTT. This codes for CASSFGRTYQPQHF.

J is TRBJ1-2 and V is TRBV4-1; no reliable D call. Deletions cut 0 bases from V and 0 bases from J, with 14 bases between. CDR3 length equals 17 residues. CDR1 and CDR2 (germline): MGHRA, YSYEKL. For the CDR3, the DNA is TGCGCCAGCAGCCAAGATTGGTCCAGTACCGCTAACTATGGCTACACCTTC. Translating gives CASSQDWSSTANYGYTF.

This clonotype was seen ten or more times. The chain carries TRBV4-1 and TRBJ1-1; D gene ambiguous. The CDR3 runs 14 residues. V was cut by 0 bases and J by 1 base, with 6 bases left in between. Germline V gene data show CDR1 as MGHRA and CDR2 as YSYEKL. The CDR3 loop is CASSQDRRNTEAFF. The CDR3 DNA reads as TGCGCCAGCAGCCAAGATAGGAGGAACACTGAAGCTTTCTTT.

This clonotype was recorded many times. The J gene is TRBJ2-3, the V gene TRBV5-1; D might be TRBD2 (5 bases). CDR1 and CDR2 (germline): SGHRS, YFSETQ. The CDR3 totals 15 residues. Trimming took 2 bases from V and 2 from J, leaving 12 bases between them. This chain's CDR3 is CASSLLAGPTDTQYF. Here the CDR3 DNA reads TGCGCCAGCAGCTTACTGGCGGGTCCCACAGATACGCAGTATTTT.

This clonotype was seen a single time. CDR3 amino acids: CSGPSGGVGTDTQYF. The CDR3 coding sequence is TGCAGTGGCCCTAGCGGGGGTGTCGGCACAGATACGCAGTATTTT. V is TRBV20-1 and J is TRBJ2-3; 10 positions agree with TRBD2. This CDR3 region has 15 residues. V gave up 7 bases and J gave up 1 base; unmatched junction bases: 8. Germline assignment: CDR1 DFQATT and CDR2 SNEGSKA (reference sequence).

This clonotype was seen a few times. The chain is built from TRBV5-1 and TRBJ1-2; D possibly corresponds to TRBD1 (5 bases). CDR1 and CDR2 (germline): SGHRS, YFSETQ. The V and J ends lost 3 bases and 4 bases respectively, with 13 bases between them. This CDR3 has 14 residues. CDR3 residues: CASSSGGGTYGYTF. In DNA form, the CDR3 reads TGCGCCAGCAGCTCCGGAGGAGGGACCTATGGCTACACCTTC. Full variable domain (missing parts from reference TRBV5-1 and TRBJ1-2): KAGVTQTPRYLIKTRGQQVTLSCSPISGHRSVSWYQQTPGQGLQFLFEYFSETQRNKGNFPGRFSGRQFSNSRSEMNVSTLELGDSALYLCASSSGGGTYGYTFGSGTRLTVV.

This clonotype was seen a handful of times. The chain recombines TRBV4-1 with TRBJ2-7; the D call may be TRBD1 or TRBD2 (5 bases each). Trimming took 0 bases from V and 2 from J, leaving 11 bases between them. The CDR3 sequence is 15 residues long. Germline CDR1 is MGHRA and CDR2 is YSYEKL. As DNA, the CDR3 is TGCGCCAGCAGCCAAGATCAAGGGACCCCCTACGAGCAGTACTTC. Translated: CASSQDQGTPYEQYF.

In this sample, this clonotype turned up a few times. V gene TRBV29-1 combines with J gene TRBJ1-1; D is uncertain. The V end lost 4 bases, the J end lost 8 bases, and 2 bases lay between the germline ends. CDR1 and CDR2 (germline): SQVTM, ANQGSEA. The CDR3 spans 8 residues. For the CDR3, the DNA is TGCAGCGTTGGAGAAGCTTTCTTT. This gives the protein CSVGEAFF. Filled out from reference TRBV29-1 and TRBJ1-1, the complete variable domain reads SAVISQKPSRDICQRGTSLTIQCQVDSQVTMMFWYRQQPGQSLTLIATANQGSEATYESGFVIDKFPISRPNLTFSTLTVSNMSPEDSSIYLCSVGEAFFGQGTRLTVV.

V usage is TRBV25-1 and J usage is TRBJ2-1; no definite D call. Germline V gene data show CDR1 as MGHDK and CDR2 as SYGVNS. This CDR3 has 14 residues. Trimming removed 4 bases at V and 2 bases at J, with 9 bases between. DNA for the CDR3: TGTGCCAGCAGTGGGGCAGGAACCTACAATGAGCAGTTCTTC. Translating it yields CASSGAGTYNEQFF.

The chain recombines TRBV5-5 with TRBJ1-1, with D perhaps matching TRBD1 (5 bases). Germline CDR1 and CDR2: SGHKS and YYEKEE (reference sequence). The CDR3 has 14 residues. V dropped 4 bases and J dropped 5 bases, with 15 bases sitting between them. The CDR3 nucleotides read TGTGCCAGCAGCCGGGATCAGGGAGGAACTGAAGCTTTCTTT. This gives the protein CASSRDQGGTEAFF.

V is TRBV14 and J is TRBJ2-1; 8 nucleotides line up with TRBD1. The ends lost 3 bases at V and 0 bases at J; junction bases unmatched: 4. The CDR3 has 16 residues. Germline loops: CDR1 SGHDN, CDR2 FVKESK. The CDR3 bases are TGTGCCAGCAGCCACAGGGGGCTTTTCTCCTACAATGAGCAGTTCTTC. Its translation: CASSHRGLFSYNEQFF.

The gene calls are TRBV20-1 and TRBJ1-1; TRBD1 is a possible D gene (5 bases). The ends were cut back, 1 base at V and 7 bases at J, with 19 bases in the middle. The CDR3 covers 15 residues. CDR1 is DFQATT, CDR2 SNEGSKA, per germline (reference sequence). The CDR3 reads CSARGDLDSQFEAFF. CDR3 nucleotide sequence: TGCAGTGCTAGAGGGGACCTCGACAGCCAGTTTGAAGCTTTCTTT.

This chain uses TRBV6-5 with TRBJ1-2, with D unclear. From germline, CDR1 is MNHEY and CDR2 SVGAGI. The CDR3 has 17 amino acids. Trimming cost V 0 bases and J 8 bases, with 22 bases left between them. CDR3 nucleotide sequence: TGTGCCAGCAGTTACTCCCCCCCCGGTAGCGCGAAAGACGGCTACACCTTC. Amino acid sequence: CASSYSPPGSAKDGYTF.

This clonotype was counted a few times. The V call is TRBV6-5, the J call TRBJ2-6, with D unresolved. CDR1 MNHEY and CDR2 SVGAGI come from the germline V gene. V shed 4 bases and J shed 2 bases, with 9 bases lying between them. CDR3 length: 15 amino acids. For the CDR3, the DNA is TGTGCCAGCAGTTCCGGACGAACTGGGGCCAACGTCCTGACTTTC. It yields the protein CASSSGRTGANVLTF.

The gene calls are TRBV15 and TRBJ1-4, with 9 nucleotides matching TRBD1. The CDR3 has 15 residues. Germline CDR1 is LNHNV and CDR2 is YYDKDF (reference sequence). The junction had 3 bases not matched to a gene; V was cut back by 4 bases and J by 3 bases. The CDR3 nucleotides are TGTGCCACCAGCACCCGGACAGGGGCTAATGAAAAACTGTTTTTT. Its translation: CATSTRTGANEKLFF.

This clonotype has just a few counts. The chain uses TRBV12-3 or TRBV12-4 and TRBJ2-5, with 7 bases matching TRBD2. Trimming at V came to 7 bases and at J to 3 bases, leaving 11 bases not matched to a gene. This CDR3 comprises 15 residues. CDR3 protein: CASTPVEGGEETQYF. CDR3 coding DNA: TGTGCCAGCACTCCGGTGGAGGGAGGGGAAGAGACCCAGTACTTC.

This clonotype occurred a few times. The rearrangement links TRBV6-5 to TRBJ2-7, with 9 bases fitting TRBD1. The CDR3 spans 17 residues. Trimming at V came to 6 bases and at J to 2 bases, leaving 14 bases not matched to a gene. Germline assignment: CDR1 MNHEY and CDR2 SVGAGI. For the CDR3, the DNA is TGTGCCAGCAGACCAGCCCCCGGGACAGGGCTTGCCTACGAGCAGTACTTC. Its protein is CASRPAPGTGLAYEQYF.